One sample yielded the 23 T cell receptor beta chains listed below, sequenced in a study of T cell clonality in common variable immunodeficiency. Whole-study findings and limits: Common variable immunodeficiency TCR beta sequences reportedly had fewer deletions and N-nucleotide insertions.

Antigens for these TCRs are unknown. The protocol was immunoSEQ multiplex PCR, while the TCRdb copy is restricted to in-frame clones and leaves out a portion. The sample has approximately 35,000 clones, none seen only once; the top ten hold 6.5% to 8%. The specimen was peripheral blood mononuclear cells. These receptors were taken from a human donor with common variable immunodeficiency.

This clone has more than one count but fewer than ten. Read data end 3 residues before the CDR3 end; the end is taken from the germline J gene. J is TRBJ2-1 and V is TRBV7-6; 9 nucleotides match TRBD1. The CDR3 sequence is 14 residues long. The germline gives CDR1 SGHVS, CDR2 FNYEAQ. V shed 4 bases and J 6 bases; nucleotides not matched to a gene: 4. The CDR3 DNA, read in part, is TGTGCCAGCAGCTCAGCGACAGGGGGCAATGAG. Translated, it gives CASSSATGGNE. The complete CDR3 reads CASSSATGGNEQFF.

This clone was counted a few times. The read ends 3 residues early relative to the CDR3; the germline J gene fills the gap. This chain links TRBV30 with TRBJ2-7; no clear D. The CDR3 runs 13 residues. Germline V gene sequence: CDR1 GTSNPN, CDR2 SVGIG (reference sequence). V gave up 3 bases and J gave up 1 base, with 10 bases separating them. CDR3 DNA, as far as it was read: TGTGCCTGGAGAAAGGCCGTTTCCTACGAG. It codes for CAWRKAVSYE. The full CDR3 is CAWRKAVSYEQYF.

This clone was seen many times. The germline gene is not matched at one end of the junction; a read error may be the cause. The CDR3 goes on 3 residues after the read ends, and that part is filled in from the germline J gene. The rearrangement uses TRBV12-3 or TRBV12-4 and TRBJ2-1; D gene unclear. The CDR3 runs 17 residues. CDR3 protein: CVSSLAPTIPTSNEQFF. The covered CDR3 bases are TGTGTCAGCAGTTTAGCCCCCACTATCCCAACGTCCAATGAG.

Ten or more counts support this clone. The CDR3 end is not reached by the read, which stops 3 residues before it; the germline J gene fills it in. This chain uses TRBV29-1 with TRBJ1-2; D remains unclear. Per germline, CDR1 SQVTM and CDR2 ANQGSEA. Trimming took off 5 bases at V and 4 bases at J, with 14 bases between the two ends. The CDR3 extends over 13 amino acids. The sequenced CDR3 bases are TGCAGCGTTCCTCCCGCAAGCGGCTATGGC. This gives the protein CSVPPASGYG. The whole CDR3 region reads CSVPPASGYGYTF.

This clone has at least ten counts. The CDR3 end falls 3 residues outside the read, so it is completed with the germline J gene. This chain joins TRBV2 and TRBJ2-1, with TRBD2 matching 7 bases. The CDR3 has 14 amino acids. Germline CDR1 SNHLY, CDR2 FYNNEI. The junction had 9 bases not matched to a gene; V was cut back by 5 bases and J by 8 bases. The covered CDR3 bases are TGTGCCAGCAGTACCCCGCGGGAGAAGGATGAG. This codes for CASSTPREKDE. The full CDR3 sequence reads CASSTPREKDEQFF.

This clone was detected a few times. The read finishes 3 residues shy of the CDR3 end, and the germline J gene is used to complete it. The chain is built from TRBV30 and TRBJ2-2; 10 nucleotides match TRBD1. The CDR3 is 16 amino acids. CDR1 is GTSNPN, CDR2 SVGIG, per germline (reference sequence). V gave up 8 bases and J gave up 4 bases; unmatched junction bases: 13. CDR3 sequence: CASSLGQGVGTGELFF. The CDR3 DNA, read in part, is TGTGCCAGCAGCCTCGGACAGGGGGTCGGCACCGGGGAG.

This clone has a count of ten or more. The read ends 3 residues before the CDR3 terminus; that terminus is restored from the germline J gene. The chain recombines TRBV2 with TRBJ2-5, with 13 bases identical to TRBD2. This CDR3 is 17 amino acids long. V lost 4 bases, J lost 5 bases, and 10 bases stayed unmatched. Germline-derived CDR1 and CDR2 are SNHLY and FYNNEI. The CDR3 sequence: CASSAELAGGRRETQYF. The CDR3 DNA, read in part, is TGTGCCAGCAGTGCAGAACTAGCGGGAGGGCGAAGGGAGACC. Based on the CDR3 plus reference TRBV2 and TRBJ2-5, the full variable domain is EPEVTQTPSHQVTQMGQEVILRCVPISNHLYFYWYRQILGQKVEFLVSFYNNEISEKSEIFDDQFSVERPDGSNFTLKIRSTKLEDSAMYFCASSAELAGGRRETQYFGPGTRLLVL.

This clone was recorded at least ten times. The read finishes 3 residues shy of the CDR3 end, and the germline J gene is used to complete it. The V and J genes are TRBV19 and TRBJ1-6; 8 nucleotides align to TRBD1. CDR3 length equals 15 residues. V dropped 5 bases and J dropped 9; count of bases not matched to a gene: 9. Germline values: CDR1 LNHDA, CDR2 SQIVND (reference sequence). Incomplete CDR3 DNA: TGTGCCAGTAGTTCTTCAGGGGGCGCGGGTTCACCC. It specifies CASSSSGGAGSP. The full CDR3 is CASSSSGGAGSPLHF.

Remarks on this clone: The DNA ends 3 residues before the CDR3 does, and the rest of the CDR3 is filled in from the germline J gene. The chain combines TRBV2 with TRBJ1-6; TRBD1 agrees at 7 bases. The CDR3 runs 16 residues. Germline V lookup: CDR1 SNHLY, CDR2 FYNNEI. Trimming removed 2 bases from V and 4 bases from J; junction bases left unmatched: 5. This CDR3 reads CASSELRGQYNSPLHF. The sequenced CDR3 bases are TGTGCCAGCAGTGAATTGCGGGGACAGTATAATTCACCC.

As to this clone: The read ends 3 residues early relative to the CDR3; the germline J gene fills the gap. V and J are TRBV6-1 and TRBJ2-1, with unresolved D. V lost 4 bases and J 3 bases, leaving 4 bases between the germline ends. In germline, CDR1 is MNHNS, CDR2 SASEGT. CDR3 size: 12 residues. The sequenced part of the CDR3 DNA is TGTGCCAGCAGTGGTAACTACAATGAG. Translation gives CASSGNYNE. The CDR3, in full, reads CASSGNYNEQFF.

A note on this clone: The read ends 3 residues before the CDR3 terminus; that terminus is restored from the germline J gene. This chain joins TRBV5-5 and TRBJ2-7; D is perhaps TRBD1 (6 bases). V was shortened by 6 bases and J by 0 bases, with 16 bases between the two germline ends. The CDR3 is 15 residues long. CDR1 SGHKS and CDR2 YYEKEE come from the germline V gene (reference sequence). This CDR3 reads CASTHRWTDSYEQYF. Partial CDR3 DNA: TGTGCCAGCACCCACCGGTGGACAGACTCCTACGAG.

This clone was picked up many times. With the read ending 3 residues before the CDR3 end, the germline J gene is used to fill in that end. The V gene is TRBV7-9, the J gene TRBJ2-7; D unresolved. The V gene's germline CDR1 is SEHNR and CDR2 FQNEAQ (reference sequence). V lost 2 bases to trimming and J lost 3 bases, with 5 bases between them. The CDR3 covers 12 residues. CDR3 protein: CASSLTGYEQYF. The part of the CDR3 DNA that was read is TGTGCCAGCAGCTTAACGGGCTACGAG.

This clone has more than one count but fewer than ten. With a far larger clone one base away, a read error is the likely cause. The read gets to within 3 residues of the CDR3 end, and the germline J gene fills in the rest. Other DNA sequences in this sample translate to the same CDR3. V gene TRBV7-2 combines with J gene TRBJ2-3; tentatively, D is TRBD2 (6 bases). This CDR3 region has 14 residues. Between the trimmed V and J ends, which lost 3 bases and 2 bases, there was a span of 9 bases. Germline V CDR1 and CDR2: SGHTA, FQGNSA. The covered CDR3 bases are TGTGCCAGCAGCTTGGGGGGAAACACAGATACG. It translates to CASSLGGNTDT. The CDR3 in its entirety is CASSLGGNTDTQYF.

A word on this clone: The CDR3 extends 3 residues past the end of the read, so its final part is completed from the germline J gene. The V call is TRBV30, the J call TRBJ2-6; 8 nucleotides align to TRBD1. V was clipped by 0 bases and J by 0 bases; unmatched bases: 7. CDR3 size: 18 residues. CDR1 is GTSNPN and CDR2 is SVGIG in the germline V gene (reference sequence). CDR3 in amino acids: CAWSVRTGKGSGANVLTF. CDR3 DNA (partial): TGTGCCTGGAGTGTCCGGACAGGGAAAGGCTCTGGGGCCAACGTC. Combining the CDR3 with reference TRBV30 and TRBJ2-6 gives the whole variable domain SQTIHQWPATLVQPVGSPLSLECTVEGTSNPNLYWYRQAAGRGLQLLFYSVGIGQISSEVPQNLSASRPQDRQFILSSKKLLLSDSGFYLCAWSVRTGKGSGANVLTFGAGSRLTVL.

In its sample, this clone was seen many times. The read terminates 3 residues ahead of where the CDR3 ends, so the germline J gene completes it. The rearrangement joins TRBV7-3 to TRBJ2-3; weak D call: TRBD2 (6 bases). CDR1 and CDR2 from the germline V gene are SGHTA and FQGTGA. Trimming removed 5 bases at V and 2 bases at J, with 11 bases between. This CDR3 is 14 amino acids long. The covered CDR3 bases are TGTGCCAGCAGCCCCCGGGGGAACACAGATACG. Amino acids: CASSPRGNTDT. The full-length CDR3 reads as CASSPRGNTDTQYF.

Points on this clone: The missing CDR3 end, 3 residues past where the read stops, is filled in from the germline J gene. The V gene is TRBV29-1, the J gene TRBJ2-3; 11 bases fit TRBD2. Looked up from germline, CDR1 is SQVTM and CDR2 is ANQGSEA. CDR3 length: 13 residues. Losses at the gene ends were 6 bases for V and 6 bases for J; bases not matched to a gene: 5. The covered CDR3 bases are TGCAGCGTCCTAGCGGGGGGAGGGGATACG. The encoded protein is CSVLAGGGDT. The whole CDR3 reads CSVLAGGGDTQYF.

This clone was seen ten or more times. Here the CDR3 reads CASSRDRGESSYNSPLHF. Incomplete CDR3 DNA: TGTGCCAGCAGCCGCGACAGGGGCGAGAGCTCCTATAATTCACCC. This sequence joins TRBV2 and TRBJ1-6; 8 bases are a match to TRBD1. The read halts 3 residues ahead of the CDR3 end, with the missing end drawn from the germline J gene. V lost 6 bases and J lost 0; bases outside the gene matches: 10. CDR3 length equals 18 residues. The germline CDR1 and CDR2 sequences are SNHLY and FYNNEI.

A note on this clone: The read comes to an end 3 residues before the CDR3 does, leaving the germline J gene to fill in the end. The chain combines TRBV19 with TRBJ2-1; 13 nucleotides line up with TRBD2. J was trimmed by 8 bases and V by 3 bases; bases with no gene match: 7. The CDR3 contains 16 residues. Per the germline V gene, CDR1 is LNHDA and CDR2 is SQIVND (reference sequence). This CDR3 is CASSITTSGRRDEQFF. The sequenced CDR3 bases are TGTGCCAGTAGTATTACGACTAGCGGGAGGCGGGATGAG.

This clone was detected many times. Partial CDR3 DNA: TGTGCCAGCAGTAAACTAGCGGTTAAGTCCTACGAG. Translation gives CASSKLAVKSYE. The whole CDR3 protein reads CASSKLAVKSYEQYF. The rearrangement uses TRBV6-2 or TRBV6-3 and TRBJ2-7, with TRBD2 identical over 8 bases. From the germline J gene comes the end of the CDR3, since the read stops 3 residues before it. This CDR3 is built from 15 residues. Germline V lookup: CDR1 MNHEY, CDR2 SVGEGT. V shed 5 bases and J 1 base; nucleotides not matched to a gene: 7.

Regarding this clone: The read halts 3 residues ahead of the CDR3 end, with the missing end drawn from the germline J gene. This chain joins TRBV11-3 and TRBJ2-7; 13 bases are a match to TRBD2. Germline-derived CDR1 and CDR2 are SGHNT and YENEEA. J lost 5 bases, V lost 5 bases, and 6 bases had no gene match. The CDR3 sequence is 15 residues long. CDR3 residues: CASSPGLAGVHEQYF. The covered CDR3 bases are TGTGCCAGCAGCCCCGGACTAGCGGGAGTCCACGAG. The variable domain in full, with the rest retrieved from reference TRBV11-3 and TRBJ2-7, is EAGVVQSPRYKIIEKKQPVAFWCNPISGHNTLYWYLQNLGQGPELLIRYENEEAVDDSQLPKDRFSAERLKGVDSTLKIQPAELGDSAVYLCASSPGLAGVHEQYFGPGTRLTVT.

This clone was detected many times. The DNA ends 3 residues before the CDR3 does, and the rest of the CDR3 is filled in from the germline J gene. V and J are TRBV7-2 and TRBJ1-2; D not resolved. Trimming pared 6 bases from V and 1 base from J, leaving 9 bases between. This CDR3 region has 13 residues. Germline V gives CDR1 SGHTA, CDR2 FQGNSA. The part of the CDR3 DNA that was read is TGTGCCAGCAGTTATACAGATAACTATGGC. Its translation is CASSYTDNYG. The full CDR3 protein is CASSYTDNYGYTF.

On this clone: The missing CDR3 end, 3 residues past where the read stops, is filled in from the germline J gene. The V call is TRBV18, the J call TRBJ1-1, with 10 bases matching TRBD1. The V segment lost 6 bases and the J segment 4 bases; nucleotides outside the gene matches: 8. Per germline, CDR1 KGHSH and CDR2 LQKENI. The CDR3 is 15 amino acids. This CDR3 is CASSHGQGGGTEAFF. The CDR3 bases that were read are TGTGCCAGCTCTCATGGACAGGGGGGGGGCACTGAA. Based on the CDR3 plus reference TRBV18 and TRBJ1-1, the full variable domain is NAGVMQNPRHLVRRRGQEARLRCSPMKGHSHVYWYRQLPEEGLKFMVYLQKENIIDESGMPKERFSAEFPKEGPSILRIQQVVRGDSAAYFCASSHGQGGGTEAFFGQGTRLTVV.

This clone was seen repeatedly, ten times or more. The read stops 3 residues short of the end of the CDR3; the missing end is completed from the germline J gene. The chain is built from TRBV7-6 and TRBJ2-3, with 16 bases fitting TRBD2. V dropped 4 bases and J dropped 8; count of bases not matched to a gene: 3. Germline V gene lookup returns CDR1 SGHVS and CDR2 FNYEAQ. This CDR3 spans 15 amino acids. The sequenced part of the CDR3 DNA is TGTGCCAGCAGCTATGGGACTAGCGGGAGGGCTACG. The encoded protein is CASSYGTSGRAT. The whole CDR3 protein reads CASSYGTSGRATQYF. Complete variable domain (other parts from reference TRBV7-6 and TRBJ2-3): GAGVSQSPRYKVTKRGQDVALRCDPISGHVSLYWYRQALGQGPEFLTYFNYEAQQDKSGLPNDRFSAERPEGSISTLTIQRTEQRDSAMYRCASSYGTSGRATQYFGPGTRLTVL.